The rows below give T cell receptor beta chains drawn from one sample of a study of CD8 T cells in ankylosing spondylitis. TCRdb re-called the 5' RACE reads with MiXCR, one entry per CDR3 protein. The table lists 200,000 to 250,000 distinct CDR3 sequences, 5.5% to 7.5% of them singletons. Sequencing used blood, either unsorted or a sorted T cell fraction (not recorded which). The receptor source for this set is a male donor with ankylosing spondylitis. CDR3s include the opening cysteine and the closing phenylalanine or tryptophan. D genes are given only for firm matches. The size entry is marked missing in some rows and otherwise reads once, few, many or a size class.

>many|TRBJ1-1|NA|TRBV7-2
CASSLAPGGTEAFF
TGTGCCAGCAGCTTAGCCCCCGGGGGTACTGAAGCTTTCTTT
>many|TRBJ2-3|NA|TRBV12-3/TRBV12-4
CASSIARRTDTQYF
TGTGCCAGCAGTATAGCCCGTCGCACAGATACGCAGTATTTT
>many|TRBJ2-1|TRBD2|TRBV7-8
CASSSPTSGVYNEQFF
TGTGCCAGCAGCTCTCCCACTAGCGGGGTGTACAATGAGCAGTTCTTC
>many|TRBJ2-1|NA|TRBV20-1
CSARDLRLSYNEQFF
TGCAGTGCTAGAGATCTACGTCTTTCCTACAATGAGCAGTTCTTC
>many|TRBJ2-3|NA|TRBV28
CASRGDSHTQYF
TGTGCCAGCAGGGGGGACTCACATACGCAGTATTTT
>many|TRBJ2-7|TRBD2|TRBV11-2
CASSLGLAQYEQYF
TGTGCCAGCAGCCTTGGACTAGCGCAATACGAGCAGTACTTC
>many|TRBJ2-7|NA|TRBV7-9
CASSLDSWEQYF
TGTGCCAGCAGCTTAGACAGCTGGGAGCAGTACTTC
>few|TRBJ2-1|TRBD1|TRBV28
CASSTAIIRQGVYNEQFF
TGTGCCAGCAGCACGGCAATTATCAGACAGGGTGTCTACAATGAGCAGTTCTTC
>NA|TRBJ2-3|TRBD1|TRBV6-4
CASSPGGQGSDTQYF
TGTGCCAGCAGCCCCGGGGGACAGGGCTCAGATACGCAGTATTTT
>many|TRBJ1-1|NA|TRBV6-6
CASWRLDEAFF
TGTGCCAGCTGGCGTCTCGATGAAGCTTTCTTT
>few|TRBJ1-3|NA|TRBV20-1
CSARDLSAVSGNTIYF
TGCAGTGCTAGAGATTTATCGGCAGTCTCTGGAAACACCATATATTTT
>NA|TRBJ2-1|TRBD2|TRBV11-3
CASSLDPPGLGPYNEQFF
TGTGCCAGCAGCTTAGACCCACCGGGACTAGGCCCCTACAATGAGCAGTTCTTC
>NA|TRBJ2-2|NA|TRBV9
CASSLSSAGELFF
TGTGCCAGCAGCCTCTCCTCCGCCGGGGAGCTGTTTTTT
>many|TRBJ2-3|NA|TRBV12-3/TRBV12-4
CASSLAGGDTQYF
TGTGCCAGCAGTTTAGCCGGGGGAGACACGCAGTATTTT
>many|TRBJ2-1|NA|TRBV7-2
CASSLRPGGWDEQFF
TGTGCCAGCAGCTTACGGCCTGGAGGATGGGATGAGCAGTTCTTC
>many|TRBJ2-7|TRBD1|TRBV4-3
CASSQNPQGEYEQYF
TGCGCCAGCAGCCAAAATCCACAGGGGGAGTACGAGCAGTACTTC
>many|TRBJ2-3|NA|TRBV13
CASSISVTDTQYF
TGTGCCAGCAGTATCTCGGTTACAGATACGCAGTATTTT
>many|TRBJ2-7|TRBD1|TRBV5-6
CASSRTGIRDEQYF
TGTGCCAGCAGTCGGACAGGAATTCGAGACGAGCAGTACTTC
>many|TRBJ2-2|NA|TRBV4-2
CASSQLGGTVNTGELFF
TGTGCCAGCAGCCAATTAGGAGGAACAGTTAACACCGGGGAGCTGTTTTTT
>NA|TRBJ1-1|NA|TRBV7-9
CASSHPTQGHTEAFF
TGTGCCAGCAGCCATCCAACTCAGGGGCACACTGAAGCTTTCTTT
>many|TRBJ2-7|NA|TRBV5-6
CASSETGSEQYF
TGTGCCAGCAGCGAAACAGGCTCCGAGCAGTACTTC
>few|TRBJ2-1|NA|TRBV7-9
CASSFPGTGPYNEQFF
TGTGCCAGCAGCTTCCCTGGAACTGGGCCCTACAATGAGCAGTTCTTC
>many|TRBJ2-7|TRBD2|TRBV27
CASSLVTERGYEQYF
TGTGCCAGCAGTTTAGTGACCGAGCGGGGGTACGAGCAGTACTTC
>many|TRBJ2-1|NA|TRBV6-5
CASSYGNNEQFF
TGTGCCAGCAGTTACGGTAACAATGAGCAGTTCTTC
>few|TRBJ1-5|TRBD1|TRBV20-1
CSARRDDRGSRNQPQHF
TGCAGTGCTCGAAGGGACGACAGGGGGTCTCGAAATCAGCCCCAGCATTTT
>many|TRBJ2-7|TRBD1|TRBV11-2
CASSLNHRPDRVTDEQYF
TGTGCCAGCAGCTTAAACCACCGCCCTGACAGGGTTACGGACGAGCAGTACTTC
>many|TRBJ2-1|NA|TRBV10-3
CAALTGNNEQFF
TGTGCCGCCCTTACAGGCAACAATGAGCAGTTCTTC
>NA|TRBJ2-1|NA|TRBV7-9
CASSTRDWGAYNEQFF
TGTGCCAGCAGTACTCGCGACTGGGGGGCCTACAATGAGCAGTTCTTC